The 2 T cell receptor beta chains below were found in one sample sequenced in a study of T cells in tuberculosis. TCRdb's copy holds only in-frame clones and misses some; the assay was immunoSEQ multiplex PCR. The sample gives fewer than 55,000 clones, over 90% of which show up once; more than 1.2% is in the top ten. Time point described: new active TB diagnosis, blood taken before or within 7 days of starting treatment. The starting material was PBMCs, obtained at tuberculosis diagnosis. Receptor source: an adult with tuberculosis.

The chain carries TRBV11-3 and TRBJ2-3; possibly TRBD2 for D (6 bases). CDR3 length: 14 amino acids. Trimming took 3 bases from V and 0 from J, leaving 7 bases between them. From germline, CDR1 is SGHNT and CDR2 YENEEA. The CDR3 DNA is TGTGCCAGCAGCTTTGGGGGGAGCACAGATACGCAGTATTTT. This codes for CASSFGGSTDTQYF.

The V gene is TRBV28, the J gene TRBJ2-3; TRBD2 matches at 9 bases. Germline V CDR1 and CDR2: MDHEN, SYDVKM. The CDR3 has 15 amino acids. The junction had 3 bases not matched to a gene; V was cut back by 2 bases and J by 3 bases. Here the CDR3 DNA reads TGTGCCAGCAGTTTAGCGGGAGGGGGTACAGATACGCAGTATTTT. It encodes CASSLAGGGTDTQYF.